Presented here are 10 T cell receptor beta chains from one specimen sequenced in a study of molecular identifiers for immune sequencing clone quantification. MiXCR, applied by TCRdb to the PCR reads, yields one record per CDR3 protein. The sample consists of about 510,000 distinct CDR3 sequences, around 21% of them appearing once. The material sequenced was naive CD8+ T cells from blood, with Jurkat cell RNA spiked in. Specified subset: FACS-sorted CD8+CD4-CCR7+CD45RA+ naive T cells. These receptors all come from a human donor in good health. Some libraries in this study had Jurkat cell RNA spiked in.

This clonotype occurred many times. The chain couples TRBV7-8 to TRBJ2-5, with D perhaps TRBD1 (7 bases). This CDR3 has 13 residues. Germline V gene sequence: CDR1 SGHVS, CDR2 FQNEAQ. V was clipped by 5 bases and J by 5 bases, with 12 bases between them. DNA for the CDR3: TGTGCCAGCAGCGCCAGGGGGAGGGAGACCCAGTACTTC. Translation: CASSARGRETQYF.

The chain is built from TRBV4-1 and TRBJ2-7; D remains ambiguous. V was pared by 2 bases and J by 5 bases, with 10 bases between. CDR1 and CDR2 from the germline V gene are MGHRA and YSYEKL. The CDR3 totals 13 residues. CDR3 DNA sequence: TGCGCCAGCAGCCAATTAGAGTCCCACGAGCAGTACTTC. Its translation is CASSQLESHEQYF.

This chain connects TRBV7-9 to TRBJ1-1; the D is unclear. CDR1 and CDR2 from the germline V gene are SEHNR and FQNEAQ (reference sequence). The V gene lost 5 bases and the J gene lost 0 bases, with 22 bases spanning the gap. The CDR3 spans 18 residues. The CDR3 sequence: CASSPGAGSSWLNTEAFF. The CDR3 bases are TGTGCCAGCAGCCCAGGAGCGGGGAGCTCATGGTTGAACACTGAAGCTTTCTTT.

The sample holds many counts of this clonotype. This chain links TRBV30 with TRBJ2-1, with 8 bases matching TRBD2. CDR1 and CDR2 (germline): GTSNPN, SVGIG (reference sequence). The CDR3 has 13 amino acids. J gave up 3 bases and V 5 bases, and 3 bases lay outside the gene matches. The CDR3 region is CAWGLAFYNEQFF. The CDR3 DNA sequence: TGTGCCTGGGGACTAGCCTTCTACAATGAGCAGTTCTTC.

This clonotype was recorded many times. This sequence joins TRBV5-6 and TRBJ1-1; D remains ambiguous. V was pared by 4 bases and J by 0 bases, with 13 bases between. This CDR3 spans 15 amino acids. The V gene's germline CDR1 is SGHDT and CDR2 YYEEEE. The CDR3 sequence: CASSQLGPMNTEAFF. The DNA for the CDR3 is TGTGCCAGCAGCCAGCTGGGCCCAATGAACACTGAAGCTTTCTTT.

The V and J genes are TRBV19 and TRBJ1-2; D is unresolved. V dropped 3 bases and J dropped 1 base, with 9 bases sitting between them. There are 14 residues in the CDR3. Per germline, CDR1 LNHDA and CDR2 SQIVND (reference sequence). The CDR3 DNA reads TGTGCCAGTAGTATCAGCGGATTTAACTATGGCTACACCTTC. Protein: CASSISGFNYGYTF.

This clonotype turned up a few times. The V call is TRBV10-3, the J call TRBJ2-7; perhaps D is TRBD1 or TRBD2 (5 bases each). This CDR3 spans 14 amino acids. V gave up 4 bases and J gave up 0 bases, with 10 bases separating them. The germline CDR1 and CDR2 sequences are ENHRY and SYGVKD. CDR3 nucleotide sequence: TGTGCCATCAGTGCCCGGGACCTCTCCTACGAGCAGTACTTC. Its translation: CAISARDLSYEQYF.

The sample holds a few counts of this clonotype. The chain recombines TRBV30 with TRBJ1-1, with 8 positions matching TRBD1. This CDR3 is built from 12 residues. The J segment lost 7 bases and the V segment lost 4 bases, leaving 5 bases of the junction unmatched. Germline V gives CDR1 GTSNPN, CDR2 SVGIG (reference sequence). The CDR3 DNA reads TGTGCCTGGAACCGGGACAGGCATGAAGCTTTCTTT. Protein sequence: CAWNRDRHEAFF. The full variable domain, with the rest looked up from reference TRBV30 and TRBJ1-1, is SQTIHQWPATLVQPVGSPLSLECTVEGTSNPNLYWYRQAAGRGLQLLFYSVGIGQISSEVPQNLSASRPQDRQFILSSKKLLLSDSGFYLCAWNRDRHEAFFGQGTRLTVV.

Regarding this clonotype: This clone may be a read error of a much larger clone one base away. The chain is built from TRBV2 and TRBJ1-5, with 8 bases identical to TRBD1. The CDR3 length is 17 residues. Germline V CDR1 and CDR2: SNHLY, FYNNEI. The CDR3 region has the DNA TGTGCCGGCAGTGCGAGTGACAGGGGAGTCGGCAATCAGCCCCAGCATTTT. Protein sequence: CAGSASDRGVGNQPQHF.

This clonotype occurred many times. The chain has TRBV5-1 and TRBJ2-7; D might be TRBD1 (5 bases). The CDR3 is made up of 15 amino acids. The V end was cut by 4 bases, the J end by 3 bases, with 17 bases between. Germline-derived CDR1 and CDR2 are SGHRS and YFSETQ. Here the CDR3 reads CASSGIQDPFYEQYF. The CDR3 DNA is TGCGCCAGCAGCGGGATACAGGACCCCTTCTACGAGCAGTACTTC.